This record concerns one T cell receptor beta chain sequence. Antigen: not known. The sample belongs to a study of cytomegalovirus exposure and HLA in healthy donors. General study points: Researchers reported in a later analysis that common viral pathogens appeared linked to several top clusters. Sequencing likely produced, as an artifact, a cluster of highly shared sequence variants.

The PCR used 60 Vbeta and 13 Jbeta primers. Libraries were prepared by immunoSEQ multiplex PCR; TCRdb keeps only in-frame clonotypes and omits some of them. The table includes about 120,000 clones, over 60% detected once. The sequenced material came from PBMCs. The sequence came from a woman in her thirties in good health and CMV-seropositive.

In DNA, the CDR3 is TGTGCCAGCAGGTCCCCGACAGGGCTGAACACTGAAGCTTTCTTT. Amino acid sequence: CASRSPTGLNTEAFF. The genes are TRBV5-8 and TRBJ1-1; 7 bases are a match to TRBD1. The CDR3 runs to 15 residues. V lost 5 bases to trimming and J lost 0 bases; unmatched junction nucleotides: 7. Per the germline V gene, CDR1 is SGHTS and CDR2 is YDEGEE. Drawing the rest from reference TRBV5-8 and TRBJ1-1, the complete variable domain is EAGVTQSPTHLIKTRGQQATLRCSPISGHTSVYWYQQALGLGLQFLLWYDEGEERNRGNFPPRFSGRQFPNYSSELNVNALELEDSALYLCASRSPTGLNTEAFFGQGTRLTVV.